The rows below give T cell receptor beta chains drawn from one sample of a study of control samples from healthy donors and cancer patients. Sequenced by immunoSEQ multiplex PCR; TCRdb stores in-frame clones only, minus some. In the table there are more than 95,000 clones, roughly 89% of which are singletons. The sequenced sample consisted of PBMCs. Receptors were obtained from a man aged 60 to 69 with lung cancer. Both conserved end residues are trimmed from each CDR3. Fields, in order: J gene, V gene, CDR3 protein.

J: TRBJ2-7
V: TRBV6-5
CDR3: ASRKTTSSYEQY

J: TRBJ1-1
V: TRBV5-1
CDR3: ASSFGLQENTEAF

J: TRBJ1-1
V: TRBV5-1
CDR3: ASSLVGSTEAF

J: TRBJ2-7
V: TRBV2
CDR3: ASSLAGTEQY

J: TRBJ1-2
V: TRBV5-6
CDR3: ASSFSEGGHGYT

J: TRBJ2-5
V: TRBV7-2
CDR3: ASSFRPPRDQETQY

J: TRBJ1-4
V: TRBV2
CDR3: ASRPGQGDAEKLF

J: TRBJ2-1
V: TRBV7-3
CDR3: ASGYSATYNEQF

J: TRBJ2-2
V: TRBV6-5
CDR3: ASSKGQNTGELF

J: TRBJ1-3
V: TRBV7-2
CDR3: ASSGSGPRSGNTIY

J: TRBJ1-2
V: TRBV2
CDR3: ASSRLLGYT

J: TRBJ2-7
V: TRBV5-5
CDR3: ASSLPPTYEQY

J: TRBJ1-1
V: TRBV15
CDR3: ATSSPHRGLGVNTEAF

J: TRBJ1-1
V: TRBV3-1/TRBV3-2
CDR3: ASSPRSTVGNTEAF

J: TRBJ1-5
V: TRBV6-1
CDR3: ASSESVTLNQPQH

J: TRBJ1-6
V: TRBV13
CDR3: ASSLGRGGFLH

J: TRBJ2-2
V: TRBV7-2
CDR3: ASSLRVGVTGELF

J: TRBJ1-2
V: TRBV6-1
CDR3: ASSERGQGRYGYT

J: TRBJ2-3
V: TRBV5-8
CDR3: ASSSTLTAELSTDTQY

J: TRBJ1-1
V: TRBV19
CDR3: ASSGQRQAA

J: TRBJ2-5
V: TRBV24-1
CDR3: ATSDQGETQY

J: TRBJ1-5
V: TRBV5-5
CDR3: ASSLDRPNQPQH

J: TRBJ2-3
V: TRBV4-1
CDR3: ASSLSGTGSTDTQY

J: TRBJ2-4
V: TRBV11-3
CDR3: ASSPMGTGENIQY

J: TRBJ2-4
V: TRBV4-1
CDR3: ASSQPGGNIQY

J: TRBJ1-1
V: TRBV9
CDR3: ASSVGWGLAEAF

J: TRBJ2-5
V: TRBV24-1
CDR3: ATSDSRGPGETQY

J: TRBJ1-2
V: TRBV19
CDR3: ASSLGATNYGYT

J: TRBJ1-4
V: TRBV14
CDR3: ASSQRQATNEKLF

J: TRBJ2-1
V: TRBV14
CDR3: ASSQGFYNEQF

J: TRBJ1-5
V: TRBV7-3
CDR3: ASSLTSSQPQH

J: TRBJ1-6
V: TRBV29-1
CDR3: SVRTGDNSPLH